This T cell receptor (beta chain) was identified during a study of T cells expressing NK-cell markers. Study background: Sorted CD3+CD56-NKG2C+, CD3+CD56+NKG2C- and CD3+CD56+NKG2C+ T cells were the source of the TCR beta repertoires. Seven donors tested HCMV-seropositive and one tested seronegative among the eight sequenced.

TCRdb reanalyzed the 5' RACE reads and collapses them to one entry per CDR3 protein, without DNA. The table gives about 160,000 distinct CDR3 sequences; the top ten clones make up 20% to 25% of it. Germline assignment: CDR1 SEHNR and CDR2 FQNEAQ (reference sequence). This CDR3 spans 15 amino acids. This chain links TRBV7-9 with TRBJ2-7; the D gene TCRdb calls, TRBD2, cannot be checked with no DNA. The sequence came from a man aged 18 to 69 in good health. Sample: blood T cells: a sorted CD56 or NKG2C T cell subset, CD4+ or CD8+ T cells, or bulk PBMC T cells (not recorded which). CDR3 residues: CASSQLQGGSYEQYF.